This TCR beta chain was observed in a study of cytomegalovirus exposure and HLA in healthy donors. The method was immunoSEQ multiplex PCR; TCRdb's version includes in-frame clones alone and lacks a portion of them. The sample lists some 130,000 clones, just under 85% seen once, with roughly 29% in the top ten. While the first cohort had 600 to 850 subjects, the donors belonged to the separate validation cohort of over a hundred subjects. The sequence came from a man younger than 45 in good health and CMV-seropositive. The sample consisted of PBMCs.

CDR3 bases: TGTGCCAGCAAGTACAGTACGGAAGATACGCAGTATTTT. Its translation: CASKYSTEDTQYF. The chain links TRBV2 to TRBJ2-3; D is undetermined. The germline CDR1 and CDR2 sequences are SNHLY and FYNNEI. This CDR3 is built from 13 residues. Trimming removed 7 bases at V and 5 bases at J, with 13 bases between.